These 27 T cell receptor beta chains came from one sample sequenced in a study of T cell responses to AZD1222 COVID-19 vaccine. TCRdb's table, derived via immunoSEQ multiplex PCR, lists solely in-frame clones and lacks some. The data hold 120,000 to 150,000 clones, with roughly 88% observed a single time. Sequencing used peripheral blood, obtained on day 0 of AZD1222 vaccination. All receptors come from an adult in good health.

This clone has only one observation. V and J are TRBV27 and TRBJ1-1, with TRBD1 as a possible D gene (5 bases). The CDR3 spans 14 residues. Trimming removed 4 bases from V and 5 bases from J, with 14 bases in between. Germline V gives CDR1 MNHEY, CDR2 SMNVEV (reference sequence). The CDR3 loop reads CASSSGTWGTEAFF. CDR3 in DNA: TGTGCCAGCAGTTCTGGGACCTGGGGAACTGAAGCTTTCTTT.

This clone was seen a few times. The chain recombines TRBV5-6 with TRBJ2-4; 12 nucleotides align to TRBD2. Trimming took 4 bases from V and 8 from J; bases not matched to a gene: 10. Germline CDR1 SGHDT, CDR2 YYEEEE. The CDR3 contains 16 residues. In DNA form, the CDR3 reads TGTGCCAGCAGCATCCCGACTAGCGGGAGAGGGGACATTCAGTACTTC. This sequence encodes CASSIPTSGRGDIQYF. Full variable domain (missing parts from reference TRBV5-6 and TRBJ2-4): DAGVTQSPTHLIKTRGQQVTLRCSPKSGHDTVSWYQQALGQGPQFIFQYYEEEERQRGNFPDRFSGHQFPNYSSELNVNALLLGDSALYLCASSIPTSGRGDIQYFGAGTRLSVL.

The chain links TRBV14 to TRBJ1-2; possibly TRBD1 for D (5 bases). This CDR3 spans 13 amino acids. Trimming left V 2 bases short and J 8 bases short, with 12 bases between. CDR1 is SGHDN and CDR2 is FVKESK in the germline V gene. The CDR3 nucleotides are TGTGCCAGCAGCCAATACCAGGGTCTGGGCTACACCTTC. It is translated as CASSQYQGLGYTF.

The chain links TRBV6-5 to TRBJ2-7, with D tentatively TRBD1 (5 bases). The germline gives CDR1 MNHEY, CDR2 SVGAGI. V was clipped by 7 bases and J by 5 bases, with 12 bases between them. The CDR3 is 12 residues long. Here the CDR3 reads CASTPGRNEQYF. CDR3 sequence (DNA): TGTGCCAGCACACCAGGGCGGAACGAGCAGTACTTC.

CDR3 protein: CASSFGGRPGEQYF. DNA for the CDR3: TGCGCCAGCAGCTTTGGGGGCCGGCCGGGGGAGCAGTACTTC. The chain combines TRBV5-1 with TRBJ2-7; maybe TRBD1 (6 bases). This CDR3 has 14 amino acids. CDR1 is SGHRS, CDR2 YFSETQ, per germline. With 2 bases removed from V and 7 bases from J, the gap between germline ends came to 16 bases. Based on the CDR3 plus reference TRBV5-1 and TRBJ2-7, the full variable domain is KAGVTQTPRYLIKTRGQQVTLSCSPISGHRSVSWYQQTPGQGLQFLFEYFSETQRNKGNFPGRFSGRQFSNSRSEMNVSTLELGDSALYLCASSFGGRPGEQYFGPGTRLTVT.

This clone was observed once. V and J are TRBV6-6 and TRBJ1-2; the D gene is possibly TRBD1 (6 bases). The CDR3 runs 14 residues. The germline gives CDR1 MNHNY, CDR2 SVGAGI (reference sequence). Between the trimmed V and J ends, which lost 4 bases and 7 bases, there was a span of 16 bases. CDR3 coding DNA: TGTGCCAGCAGTTCTCGGACAGAGGACTTTGGCTACACCTTC. Amino acids: CASSSRTEDFGYTF.

V is TRBV4-2 and J is TRBJ2-5, with 15 nucleotides matching TRBD2. The CDR3 runs to 16 residues. In germline, CDR1 is LGHNA, CDR2 YNFKEQ. V lost 4 bases and J lost 4; bases outside the gene matches: 4. The CDR3 DNA follows: TGTGCCAGCAGCCCCGGACTAGCGGGAGGGAGAGAGACCCAGTACTTC. It specifies CASSPGLAGGRETQYF.

The CDR3 region has the DNA TGTGCCAGCAGTTACTCGGGGCTAGATTCTTCTGAGCAGTTCTTC. The encoded protein is CASSYSGLDSSEQFF. The chain has TRBV6-2 or TRBV6-3 and TRBJ2-1; D might be TRBD1 (5 bases). Germline CDR1 reads MNHEY; CDR2 reads SVGEGT. The CDR3 covers 15 residues. V was trimmed by 0 bases and J by 9 bases, leaving 15 bases between them.

The V and J genes are TRBV4-1 and TRBJ2-3, with TRBD2 identical over 9 bases. The CDR3 is 15 amino acids. The V gene's germline CDR1 is MGHRA and CDR2 YSYEKL. The trim removed 1 base at V and 4 bases at J, leaving 3 bases unmatched. In nucleotides, the CDR3 is TGCGCCAGCAGCCAAGGGGGACTAGCATCAGATACGCAGTATTTT. Its translation is CASSQGGLASDTQYF.

Only one count was recorded for this clone. The rearrangement links TRBV6-5 to TRBJ1-2, with 9 bases that match TRBD1. The J segment lost 4 bases and the V segment lost 8 bases, leaving 5 bases of the junction unmatched. The CDR3 sequence is 13 residues long. CDR1 is MNHEY, CDR2 SVGAGI, per germline. The CDR3 protein is CASETGGGYGYTF. CDR3 sequence (DNA): TGTGCCAGCGAGACAGGGGGGGGCTATGGCTACACCTTC.

This clone appeared a few times. This sequence joins TRBV14 and TRBJ1-4; possibly TRBD1 for D (6 bases). Germline-derived CDR1 and CDR2 are SGHDN and FVKESK. V was pared by 1 base and J by 5 bases, with 26 bases between. The CDR3 consists of 20 residues. DNA of the CDR3: TGTGCCAGCAGCCAAGGATTATTCCAGGGGACCTCTCCCAAAAATGAAAAACTGTTTTTT. Translation: CASSQGLFQGTSPKNEKLFF.

This clone was detected only once. The chain carries TRBV6-5 and TRBJ1-3, with a possible D match to TRBD1 (6 bases). Germline V gene sequence: CDR1 MNHEY, CDR2 SVGAGI. Deletions cut 7 bases from V and 7 bases from J, with 11 bases between. CDR3 length equals 12 residues. The CDR3 sequence is CASNRVPNTIYF. Here the CDR3 DNA reads TGTGCCAGCAACAGGGTCCCCAACACCATATATTTT.

V gene TRBV19 combines with J gene TRBJ2-6; possibly TRBD1 or TRBD2 for D (5 bases each). Looked up from germline, CDR1 is LNHDA and CDR2 is SQIVND (reference sequence). This CDR3 spans 16 amino acids. Trimming stripped 6 bases from V and 2 bases from J, with 14 bases between. CDR3 residues: CASSLLRGTGANVLTF. The CDR3 nucleotides read TGTGCCAGTAGCCTGCTGAGGGGCACTGGGGCCAACGTCCTGACTTTC.

The V and J genes are TRBV27 and TRBJ2-2; TRBD2 matches at 9 bases. V was pared by 0 bases and J by 6 bases, with 8 bases of the junction left unmatched. Germline assignment: CDR1 MNHEY and CDR2 SMNVEV (reference sequence). CDR3 length equals 17 residues. The CDR3 is CASSLSRGRAKSGELFF. The CDR3 DNA sequence: TGTGCCAGCAGTTTATCTCGCGGGAGGGCCAAATCCGGGGAGCTGTTTTTT.

The chain employs TRBV7-9 and TRBJ1-1; no reliable D call. The CDR3 contains 12 residues. Trimming left V 2 bases short and J 3 bases short, with 4 bases between. Germline lookup yields CDR1 SEHNR and CDR2 FQNEAQ (reference sequence). The CDR3 bases are TGTGCCAGCAGCTTATTTGACACTGAAGCTTTCTTT. Protein sequence: CASSLFDTEAFF. Complete variable domain (other parts from reference TRBV7-9 and TRBJ1-1): DTGVSQNPRHKITKRGQNVTFRCDPISEHNRLYWYRQTLGQGPEFLTYFQNEAQLEKSRLLSDRFSAERPKGSFSTLEIQRTEQGDSAMYLCASSLFDTEAFFGQGTRLTVV.

A single count supports this clone. The CDR3, as DNA: TGCAGCGTTGCGGGGACAGGGAATTCACCCCTCCACTTT. Translated, it gives CSVAGTGNSPLHF. The V and J genes are TRBV29-1 and TRBJ1-6; 9 positions match TRBD1. J gave up 7 bases and V 4 bases, and 2 bases lay outside the gene matches. This CDR3 contains 13 residues. Germline V CDR1 and CDR2: SQVTM, ANQGSEA.

The rearrangement joins TRBV29-1 to TRBJ2-7; 8 nucleotides line up with TRBD2. This CDR3 region has 16 residues. Germline lookup yields CDR1 SQVTM and CDR2 ANQGSEA. The junction had 14 bases not matched to a gene; V was cut back by 4 bases and J by 3 bases. CDR3 nucleotides: TGCAGCGTTGCAGGCCAGAGAGGAGCGGGAGACTACGAGCAGTACTTC. It is translated as CSVAGQRGAGDYEQYF.

The chain has TRBV18 and TRBJ2-1; D remains unclear. CDR1 is KGHSH and CDR2 is LQKENI in the germline V gene. Between the trimmed V and J ends, which lost 1 base and 8 bases, there was a span of 15 bases. The CDR3 has 15 amino acids. The CDR3 DNA is TGTGCCAGCTCACCACGGCGGCTAGGCGACGATGAGCAGTTCTTC. It encodes CASSPRRLGDDEQFF.

The chain has TRBV28 and TRBJ2-7; D is unclear. This CDR3 has 12 residues. Germline V gene sequence: CDR1 MDHEN, CDR2 SYDVKM. V dropped 11 bases and J dropped 1 base, with 12 bases sitting between them. The CDR3 coding sequence is TGTGCCTCCCAAGAGAGATCCTACGAGCAGTACTTC. Encoded protein: CASQERSYEQYF.

This chain links TRBV19 with TRBJ1-1, with unresolved D. The CDR3 totals 14 residues. V gave up 6 bases and J gave up 1 base, with 12 bases separating them. Germline assignment: CDR1 LNHDA and CDR2 SQIVND (reference sequence). The CDR3 DNA reads TGTGCCAGTAGGGGCCCCGTTCGGAACACTGAAGCTTTCTTT. Translating it yields CASRGPVRNTEAFF.

In this sample, this clone turned up once. The V call is TRBV6-1, the J call TRBJ2-4; D perhaps matches TRBD1 (6 bases). Germline CDR1 MNHNS, CDR2 SASEGT. CDR3 length: 13 residues. V shed 1 base and J shed 12 bases, with 13 bases lying between them. CDR3 nucleotides: TGTGCCAGCAGTGAAGACCGGACAGATTCTCAGTACTTC. Amino acid sequence: CASSEDRTDSQYF.

The chain has TRBV4-2 and TRBJ1-4; a possible D gene is TRBD1 (5 bases). The V end lost 3 bases, the J end lost 7 bases, and 12 bases lay between the germline ends. Germline loops: CDR1 LGHNA, CDR2 YNFKEQ. The CDR3 has 14 residues. The CDR3 loop is CASSHRGTGEKLFF. In DNA form, the CDR3 reads TGTGCCAGCAGCCACCGCGGGACTGGTGAAAAACTGTTTTTT.

The CDR3 is CASSELGHYNEQFF. The CDR3 DNA is TGTGCCAGCAGTGAGCTCGGGCACTACAATGAGCAGTTCTTC. The V gene is TRBV2, the J gene TRBJ2-1; D gene ambiguous. The CDR3 runs to 14 residues. Germline CDR1 is SNHLY and CDR2 is FYNNEI. With 3 bases removed from V and 3 bases from J, the gap between germline ends came to 9 bases.

The chain links TRBV3-1 (or the pseudogene TRBV3-2) to TRBJ2-2; D may be TRBD1 (6 bases). This CDR3 comprises 14 residues. Germline V gene data show CDR1 as LGHDT and CDR2 as YNNKEL (reference sequence). V lost 3 bases, J lost 5 bases, and 10 bases lay in between. In nucleotides, the CDR3 is TGTGCCAGCAGCCAGCCCCAGGGGACCGGGGAGCTGTTTTTT. Its translation: CASSQPQGTGELFF.

The chain combines TRBV19 with TRBJ1-3; D is undetermined. The CDR3 has 13 amino acids. CDR1 and CDR2 from the germline V gene are LNHDA and SQIVND (reference sequence). V was shortened by 7 bases and J by 0 bases, with 7 bases between the two germline ends. CDR3 DNA sequence: TGTGCCAGTAACACAGTCTCTGGAAACACCATATATTTT. Translation gives CASNTVSGNTIYF.

V and J are TRBV7-3 and TRBJ2-3; D might be TRBD1 (6 bases). V shed 5 bases and J shed 4 bases, with 25 bases lying between them. The CDR3 is made up of 18 amino acids. The germline V gene encodes CDR1 SGHTA and CDR2 FQGTGA. The CDR3 region has the DNA TGTGCCAGCAGCCAAGGTGTTTCTGGGACACTTCTGGCAGATACGCAGTATTTT. This translates into CASSQGVSGTLLADTQYF.

The chain uses TRBV15 and TRBJ1-3, with D perhaps TRBD1 (5 bases). Germline values: CDR1 LNHNV, CDR2 YYDKDF (reference sequence). There are 17 residues in the CDR3. Deletions cut 0 bases from V and 2 bases from J, with 14 bases between. In DNA form, the CDR3 reads TGTGCCACCAGCAGAGAAGGACACCCCGGCGCTGGAAACACCATATATTTT. This gives the protein CATSREGHPGAGNTIYF.